This T cell receptor (beta chain) is from a study of blood T cell repertoires in COVID-19. Across the study: COVID-19 samples collected from the United States, Italy and Spain covered acute and convalescent phases. T cells, B-cell-depleted T cells, or PBMCs provided the cDNA or gDNA that served as material.

Authors' analysis steps: Amplifying reference gene primers gave estimates of nucleated cell counts. Clones were sequenced by immunoSEQ multiplex PCR, and TCRdb holds only the in-frame ones, with some missing. V and J calls plus clone size are reproduced from that table; the DNA served to infer D and trimming. The sample contains more than 300,000 clones, about 90% of which appear only once. Germline V gene lookup returns CDR1 SGDLS and CDR2 YYNGEE. Trimming removed 0 bases from V and 2 bases from J; junction bases left unmatched: 3. The CDR3 covers 16 residues. The chain employs TRBV9 and TRBJ2-3; 10 bases map to TRBD2. The clonotype originates from a woman in her thirties with COVID-19, enrolled during active disease. Sequencing was done on a sample of peripheral blood. The CDR3 DNA sequence: TGTGCCAGCAGCGTAGATGGACTAGCGGTCACAGATACGCAGTATTTT. As protein: CASSVDGLAVTDTQYF. Complete variable domain (other parts from reference TRBV9 and TRBJ2-3): DSGVTQTPKHLITATGQRVTLRCSPRSGDLSVYWYQQSLDQGLQFLIQYYNGEERAKGNILERFSAQQFPDLHSELNLSSLELGDSALYFCASSVDGLAVTDTQYFGPGTRLTVL.